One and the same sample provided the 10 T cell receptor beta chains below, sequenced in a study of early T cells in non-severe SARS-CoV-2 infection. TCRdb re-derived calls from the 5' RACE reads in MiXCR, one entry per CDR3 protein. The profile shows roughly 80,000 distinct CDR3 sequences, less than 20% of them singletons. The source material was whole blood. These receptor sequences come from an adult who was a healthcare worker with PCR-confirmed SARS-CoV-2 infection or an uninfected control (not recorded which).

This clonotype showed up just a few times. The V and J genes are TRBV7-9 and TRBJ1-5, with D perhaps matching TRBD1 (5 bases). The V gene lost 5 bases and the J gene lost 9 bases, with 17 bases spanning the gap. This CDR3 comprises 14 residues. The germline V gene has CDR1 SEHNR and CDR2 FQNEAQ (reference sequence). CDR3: CASSPNSGVGPQHF. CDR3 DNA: TGTGCCAGCAGCCCGAACTCGGGGGTAGGGCCCCAGCATTTT.

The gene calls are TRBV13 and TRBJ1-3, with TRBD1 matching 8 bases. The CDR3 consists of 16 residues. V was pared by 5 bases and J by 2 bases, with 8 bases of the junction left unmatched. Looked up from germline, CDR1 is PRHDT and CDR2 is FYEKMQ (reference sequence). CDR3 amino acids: CASSQGRGQAGNTIYF. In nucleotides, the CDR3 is TGTGCCAGCAGCCAAGGCAGGGGACAGGCTGGAAACACCATATATTTT.

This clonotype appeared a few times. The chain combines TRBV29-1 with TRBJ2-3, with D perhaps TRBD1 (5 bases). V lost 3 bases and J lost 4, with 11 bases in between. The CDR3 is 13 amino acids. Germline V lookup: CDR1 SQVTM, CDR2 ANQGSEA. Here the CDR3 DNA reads TGCAGCGTTGACAGGGATTCCGCAGATACGCAGTATTTT. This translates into CSVDRDSADTQYF.

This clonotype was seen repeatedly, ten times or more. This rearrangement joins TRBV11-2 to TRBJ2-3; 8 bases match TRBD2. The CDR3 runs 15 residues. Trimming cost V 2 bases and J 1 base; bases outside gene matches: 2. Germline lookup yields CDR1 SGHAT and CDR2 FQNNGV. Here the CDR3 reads CASSLQAGGTDTQYF. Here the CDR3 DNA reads TGTGCCAGCAGCTTACAAGCGGGGGGCACAGATACGCAGTATTTT.

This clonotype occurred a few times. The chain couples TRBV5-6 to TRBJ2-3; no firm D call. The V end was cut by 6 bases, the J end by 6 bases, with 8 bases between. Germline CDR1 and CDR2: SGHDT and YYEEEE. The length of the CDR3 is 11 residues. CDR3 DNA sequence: TGTGCCAGCACTTACTTGGATACGCAGTATTTT. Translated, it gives CASTYLDTQYF.

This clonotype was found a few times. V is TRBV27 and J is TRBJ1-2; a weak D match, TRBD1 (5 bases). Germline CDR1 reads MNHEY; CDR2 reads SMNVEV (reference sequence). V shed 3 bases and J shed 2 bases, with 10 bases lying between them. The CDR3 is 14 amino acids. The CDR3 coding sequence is TGTGCCAGCAGTTTTGGGGCAAGAAACTATGGCTACACCTTC. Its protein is CASSFGARNYGYTF.

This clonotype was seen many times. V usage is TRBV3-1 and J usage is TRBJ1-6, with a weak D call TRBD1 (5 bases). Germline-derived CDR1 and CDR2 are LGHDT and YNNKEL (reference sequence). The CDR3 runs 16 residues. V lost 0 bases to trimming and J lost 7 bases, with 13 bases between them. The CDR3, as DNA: TGTGCCAGCAGCCAAGACGGGACCCTTAGGAATTCACCCCTCCACTTT. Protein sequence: CASSQDGTLRNSPLHF.

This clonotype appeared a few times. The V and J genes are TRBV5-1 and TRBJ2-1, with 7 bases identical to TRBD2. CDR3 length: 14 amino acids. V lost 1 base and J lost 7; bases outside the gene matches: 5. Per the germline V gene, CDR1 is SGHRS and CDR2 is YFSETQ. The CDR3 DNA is TGCGCCAGCAGCTTGTCCCAGCGGGGTAATGAGCAGTTCTTC. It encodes CASSLSQRGNEQFF.

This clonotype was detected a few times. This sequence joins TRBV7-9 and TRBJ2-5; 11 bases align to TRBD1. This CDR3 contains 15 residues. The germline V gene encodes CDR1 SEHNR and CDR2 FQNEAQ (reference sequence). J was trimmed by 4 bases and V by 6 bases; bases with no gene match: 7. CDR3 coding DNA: TGTGCCAGCAGTAAGGGACAGGGGGAAGGAGAGACCCAGTACTTC. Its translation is CASSKGQGEGETQYF.

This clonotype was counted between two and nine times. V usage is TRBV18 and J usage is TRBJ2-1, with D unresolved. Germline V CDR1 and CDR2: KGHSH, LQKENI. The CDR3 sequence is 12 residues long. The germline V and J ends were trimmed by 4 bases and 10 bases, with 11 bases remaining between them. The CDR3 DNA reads TGTGCCAGCTCACTGGACGCAGTGGAGCAGTTCTTC. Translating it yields CASSLDAVEQFF.